This is a list of T cell receptor beta chains from one sample in a study of beta chain features in type 1 diabetes. Generated by immunoSEQ multiplex PCR, the TCRdb table keeps only in-frame clones and is missing some. The repertoire holds roughly 150,000 clones, with approximately 8.8% as singletons. Sequencing was performed on central memory CD4+ T cells from blood. These TCRs come from a woman in her 30s with type 1 diabetes. CDR3s include the opening cysteine and the closing phenylalanine or tryptophan. The order of the fields is clone size, CDR3 length, J gene, D gene, V gene, CDR3 DNA, CDR3 protein. A D gene is named only where the DNA matches it firmly. Expanded clones get a size class; other rows say once, few or many, or leave the size out.

few | 11 | TRBJ2-5 | . | TRBV18 | TGTGCCAGCTCCCCGCAAGAGACCCAGTACTTC | CASSPQETQYF
. | 14 | TRBJ1-1 | . | TRBV7-2 | TGTGCCAGCAGCCGACAGGCAGAGAACACTGAAGCTTTCTTT | CASSRQAENTEAFF
. | 16 | TRBJ1-4 | TRBD1 | TRBV28 | TGTGCCAGCAGTTTATACCGCTCACAGGGGGCACAAAAACTGTTTTTT | CASSLYRSQGAQKLFF
few | 14 | TRBJ1-2 | . | TRBV9 | TGTGCCAGCAGCCCCATAGACAGTTCCTATGGCTACACCTTC | CASSPIDSSYGYTF
few | 14 | TRBJ1-1 | TRBD1 | TRBV7-3 | TGTGCCAGCAGCTTGACAGGGGCGGACACTGAAGCTTTCTTT | CASSLTGADTEAFF
few | 17 | TRBJ2-5 | . | TRBV15 | TGTGCCACCAGCAGAGATGGTAGCAGACAGTACCAAGAGACCCAGTACTTC | CATSRDGSRQYQETQYF
few | 14 | TRBJ2-4 | TRBD1 | TRBV7-2 | TGTGCCAGCAGCCCTCAACGACAGGGGAACATTCAGTACTTC | CASSPQRQGNIQYF
. | 14 | TRBJ2-1 | TRBD2 | TRBV7-9 | TGTGCCAGCAGCCCTAGCGGGAGTGTCAATGAGCAGTTCTTC | CASSPSGSVNEQFF
. | 15 | TRBJ2-7 | TRBD1 | TRBV18 | TGTGCCAGCTCACCTGGCGGGACAGGGTTCTACGAGCAGTACTTC | CASSPGGTGFYEQYF
. | 14 | TRBJ2-7 | . | TRBV7-3 | TGTGCCAGCAGCCCAGGCCACGGATGGGACGAGCAGTACTTC | CASSPGHGWDEQYF
few | 17 | TRBJ2-7 | . | TRBV1 | TGCACCAGCAGCCAACTACGCAACCGGGACAGCGACGGCGAGCAGTACTTC | CTSSQLRNRDSDGEQYF
. | 15 | TRBJ2-1 | TRBD2 | TRBV5-1 | TGCGCCAGCAGCTTGACTGCGGGAGATATAAATGAGCAGTTCTTC | CASSLTAGDINEQFF
few | 16 | TRBJ1-1 | TRBD1 | TRBV18 | TGTGCCAGCTCCCTAGGACAGGGAATGGGGAACACTGAAGCTTTCTTT | CASSLGQGMGNTEAFF
. | 14 | TRBJ1-2 | TRBD1 | TRBV7-9 | TGTGCCAGCAGCTTAGGTGACAGGGGGCACGGCTACACCTTC | CASSLGDRGHGYTF
few | 13 | TRBJ1-5 | . | TRBV2 | TGTGCCAGCACAACGACAGACAATCAGCCCCAGCATTTT | CASTTTDNQPQHF
few | 15 | TRBJ2-1 | TRBD2 | TRBV28 | TGTGCCAGCAGCCTTGGACTAGCGGGAGTCGATGAGCAGTTCTTC | CASSLGLAGVDEQFF
few | 17 | TRBJ1-1 | TRBD1 | TRBV10-3 | TGTGCCATCAGTACCCAGATTACAGGGGGCCCCCTCACTGAAGCTTTCTTT | CAISTQITGGPLTEAFF
. | 13 | TRBJ1-1 | . | TRBV9 | TGTGCCAGCAGCGTTGAGGGGAACACTGAAGCTTTCTTT | CASSVEGNTEAFF
few | 13 | TRBJ2-1 | . | TRBV15 | TGTGCCGCCTCCTTAGGGGGTCACAATGAGCAGTTCTTC | CAASLGGHNEQFF
few | 15 | TRBJ2-5 | TRBD1 | TRBV5-1 | TGCGCCAGCAGCTTACCCCTGGACAGGGGAGAGACCCAGTACTTC | CASSLPLDRGETQYF
few | 15 | TRBJ1-2 | TRBD1 | TRBV30 | TGTGCCTGGAGTCCCCGGGACAGGGATGCCTATGGCTACACCTTC | CAWSPRDRDAYGYTF
. | 13 | TRBJ2-5 | . | TRBV5-1 | TGCGCCAGCAGCCCCCGCCTACAAGAGACCCAGTACTTC | CASSPRLQETQYF
many | 15 | TRBJ2-1 | . | TRBV7-2 | TGTGCCAGCAGCTTAGCGGTCAGCTCCTACAATGAGCAGTTCTTC | CASSLAVSSYNEQFF
few | 12 | TRBJ2-7 | . | TRBV7-9 | TGTGCCAGCAGTCTATCCTTCTACGAGCAGTACTTC | CASSLSFYEQYF
few | 14 | TRBJ2-7 | . | TRBV6-1 | TGTGCCAGCAGTGTTGGGAGTCAGGCATACGAGCAGTACTTC | CASSVGSQAYEQYF
. | 14 | TRBJ2-5 | . | TRBV7-7 | TGTGCTAGCAGCTTAGGTGGGGGGAAAGAGACCCAGTACTTC | CASSLGGGKETQYF
few | 17 | TRBJ2-7 | TRBD1 | TRBV18 | TGTGCCAGCTCACCGACGGGACAGGGGATAGGGTCCTACGAGCAGTACTTC | CASSPTGQGIGSYEQYF
. | 15 | TRBJ2-1 | TRBD2 | TRBV9 | TGTGCCAGCAGCGTAAGGGCTAGCGGGAGGGATGAGCAGTTCTTC | CASSVRASGRDEQFF
. | 12 | TRBJ1-1 | . | TRBV19 | TGTGCCAGTATCCGGGGATTTTCGGAAGCTTTCTTT | CASIRGFSEAFF
few | 14 | TRBJ2-1 | . | TRBV6-5 | TGTGCCAGCAGGGGACACGGAGTCTACAATGAGCAGTTCTTC | CASRGHGVYNEQFF
. | 11 | TRBJ1-4 | . | TRBV20-1 | TGCAGTGCTAGGGGGGGGGAAAAACTGTTTTTT | CSARGGEKLFF
. | 13 | TRBJ2-7 | TRBD1 | TRBV7-6 | TGTGCCAGCAGTAGGACAGGGGTCGACGAGCAGTACTTC | CASSRTGVDEQYF
. | 14 | TRBJ1-2 | . | TRBV4-1 | TGCGCCAGCAGCCCCGTCGTGGCAGGATATGGCTACACCTTC | CASSPVVAGYGYTF
. | 13 | TRBJ1-1 | . | TRBV19 | TGTGCCAGTAGTACCGGGGTGAACACTGAAGCTTTCTTT | CASSTGVNTEAFF
many | 13 | TRBJ2-7 | TRBD2 | TRBV4-2 | TGTGCCAGCAGCTCCCGGGGGGCCTACGAGCAGTACTTC | CASSSRGAYEQYF
. | 15 | TRBJ1-5 | . | TRBV15 | TGTGCCACCAGCAGACGCGGGGGAGGGGATCAGCCCCAGCATTTT | CATSRRGGGDQPQHF
few | 16 | TRBJ1-1 | . | TRBV4-2 | TGTGCCAGCAGCCCCGTGGAGGCAGCGATGAACACTGAAGCTTTCTTT | CASSPVEAAMNTEAFF
few | 18 | TRBJ2-2 | TRBD2 | TRBV4-2 | TGTGCCAGCAGCCGAGGACTAGCGGGAGGGCCGGGCACCGGGGAGCTGTTTTTT | CASSRGLAGGPGTGELFF
. | 13 | TRBJ1-5 | TRBD1 | TRBV2 | TGTGCCAGCAGTGAAGCGAGGGGGCAGGCCCAGCATTTT | CASSEARGQAQHF
few | 17 | TRBJ2-7 | TRBD1 | TRBV15 | TGTGCCACCAGCAGAGGTGGACAGGGAAAACTCATCTACGAGCAGTACTTC | CATSRGGQGKLIYEQYF
. | 13 | TRBJ1-1 | . | TRBV9 | TGTGCCAGCAGCGTACGCAGGGACACTGAAGCTTTCTTT | CASSVRRDTEAFF
. | 15 | TRBJ2-7 | TRBD1 | TRBV4-1 | TGCGCCAGCAGCGTCCGGGACAGGGGGCTCTACGAGCAGTACTTC | CASSVRDRGLYEQYF
few | 15 | TRBJ2-5 | . | TRBV6-6 | TGTGCCAGCAGTTACTCGAGAGCTTCAGGGGAGACCCAGTACTTC | CASSYSRASGETQYF
. | 21 | TRBJ2-6 | . | TRBV29-1 | TGCAGCGTTGAAGATCCCGGGGGACCTTCCTCGTTTTACTCTGGGGCCAACGTCCTGACTTTC | CSVEDPGGPSSFYSGANVLTF